This T cell receptor (beta chain) is drawn from a study of blood T cells in healthy people across ages. As for the study in general: Template switching picked up about one barcoded beta molecule for each two T cells.

The second PCR ran roughly 7 to 11 cycles with a sample-barcoded 5' primer and J-beta primers. TCRdb ran MiXCR on the 5' RACE reads and lists one entry per CDR3 protein. The sample has fewer than 600,000 distinct CDR3 sequences; about 29% are singletons. V dropped 6 bases and J dropped 2 bases, with 14 bases sitting between them. CDR3 length: 15 residues. These data were also reused for a study on T cells of mothers and their children.

V gene TRBV12-3 or TRBV12-4 combines with J gene TRBJ2-1; D is undetermined. This TCR was recovered from a boy aged 2 to 9 in good health. Sample: blood. DNA of the CDR3: TGTGCCAGCAGAATTACTGGCGGTCCCTACAATGAGCAGTTCTTC. Its translation is CASRITGGPYNEQFF.